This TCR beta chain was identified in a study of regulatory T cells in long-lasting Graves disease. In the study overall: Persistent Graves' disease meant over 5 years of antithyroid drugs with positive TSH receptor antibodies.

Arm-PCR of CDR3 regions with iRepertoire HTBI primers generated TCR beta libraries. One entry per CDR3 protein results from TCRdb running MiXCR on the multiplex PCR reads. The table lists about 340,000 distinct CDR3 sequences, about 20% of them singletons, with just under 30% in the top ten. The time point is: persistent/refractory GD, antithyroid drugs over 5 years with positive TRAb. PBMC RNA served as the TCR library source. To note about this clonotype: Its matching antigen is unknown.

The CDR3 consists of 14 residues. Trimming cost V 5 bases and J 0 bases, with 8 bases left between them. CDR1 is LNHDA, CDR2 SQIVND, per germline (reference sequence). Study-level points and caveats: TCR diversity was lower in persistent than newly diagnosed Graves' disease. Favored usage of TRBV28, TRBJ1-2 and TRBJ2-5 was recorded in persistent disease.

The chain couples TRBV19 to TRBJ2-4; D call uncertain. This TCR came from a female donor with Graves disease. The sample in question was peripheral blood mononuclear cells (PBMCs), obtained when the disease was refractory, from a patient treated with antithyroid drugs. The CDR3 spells CASSPEIAKNIQYF. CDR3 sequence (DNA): TGTGCCAGTAGTCCCGAGATAGCCAAAAACATTCAGTACTTC.